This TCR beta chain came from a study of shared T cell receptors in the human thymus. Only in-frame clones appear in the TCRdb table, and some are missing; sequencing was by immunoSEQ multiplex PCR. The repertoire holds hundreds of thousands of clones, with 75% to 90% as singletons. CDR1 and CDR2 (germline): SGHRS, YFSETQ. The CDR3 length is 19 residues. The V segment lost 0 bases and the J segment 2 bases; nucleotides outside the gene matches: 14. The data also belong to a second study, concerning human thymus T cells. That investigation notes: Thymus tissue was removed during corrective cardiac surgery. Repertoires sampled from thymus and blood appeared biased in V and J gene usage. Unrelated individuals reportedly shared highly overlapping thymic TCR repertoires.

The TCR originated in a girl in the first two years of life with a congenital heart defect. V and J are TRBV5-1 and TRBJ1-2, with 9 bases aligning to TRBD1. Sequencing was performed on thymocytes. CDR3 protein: CASSLDAGQGVTPNYGYTF. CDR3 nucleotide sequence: TGCGCCAGCAGCTTGGACGCGGGACAGGGAGTTACCCCCAACTATGGCTACACCTTC.